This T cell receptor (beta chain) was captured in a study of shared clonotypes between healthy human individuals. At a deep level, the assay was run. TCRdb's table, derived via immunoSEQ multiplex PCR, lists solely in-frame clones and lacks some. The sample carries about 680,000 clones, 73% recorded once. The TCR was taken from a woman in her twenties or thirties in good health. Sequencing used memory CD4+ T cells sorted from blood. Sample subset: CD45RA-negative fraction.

The CDR3 sequence is CASRQLQGLNSPLHF. As DNA, the CDR3 is TGCGCCAGCAGACAACTACAGGGGCTTAATTCACCCCTCCACTTT. V is TRBV4-1 and J is TRBJ1-6, with 7 bases lining up with TRBD1. Trimming at V came to 6 bases and at J to 6 bases, leaving 8 bases not matched to a gene. Germline loops: CDR1 MGHRA, CDR2 YSYEKL. The CDR3 contains 15 residues.